The T cell receptor (beta chain) described here comes from a study of blood T cell repertoires in COVID-19. TCRdb keeps only in-frame clones here, not all; method: immunoSEQ multiplex PCR. Here the sample spans approximately 28,000 clones, around 85% being singletons. Germline V gene data show CDR1 as LGHDT and CDR2 as YNNKEL (reference sequence). The CDR3 contains 15 residues. Trimming removed 4 bases from V and 8 bases from J, with 20 bases in between. This sequence was found in a woman aged 55-70 years with acute or convalescent COVID-19. Sequencing was performed on peripheral blood. The rearrangement joins TRBV3-1 (or the pseudogene TRBV3-2) to TRBJ1-2; D is uncertain. As DNA, the CDR3 is TGTGCCAGCAGCCCCGGACGGGGAATCCCTCGGGGCTACACCTTC. It specifies CASSPGRGIPRGYTF.